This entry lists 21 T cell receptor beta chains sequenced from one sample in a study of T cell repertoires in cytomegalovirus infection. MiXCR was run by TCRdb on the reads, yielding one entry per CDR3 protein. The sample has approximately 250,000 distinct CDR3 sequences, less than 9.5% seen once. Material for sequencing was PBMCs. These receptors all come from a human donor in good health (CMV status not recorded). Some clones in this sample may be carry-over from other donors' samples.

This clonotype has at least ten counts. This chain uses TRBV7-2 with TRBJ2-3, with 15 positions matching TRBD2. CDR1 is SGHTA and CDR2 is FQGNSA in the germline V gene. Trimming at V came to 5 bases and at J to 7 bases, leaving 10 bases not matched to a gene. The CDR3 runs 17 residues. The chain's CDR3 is CASSPGTSGGPQNTQYF. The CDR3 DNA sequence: TGTGCCAGCAGCCCCGGGACTAGCGGGGGGCCCCAAAATACGCAGTATTTT.

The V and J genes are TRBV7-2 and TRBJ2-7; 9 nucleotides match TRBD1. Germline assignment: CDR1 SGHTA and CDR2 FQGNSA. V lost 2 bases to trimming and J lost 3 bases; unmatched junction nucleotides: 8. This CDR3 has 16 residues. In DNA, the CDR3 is TGTGCCAGCAGCTTAACCGGGACAGGGAGTATCTACGAGCAGTACTTC. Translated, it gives CASSLTGTGSIYEQYF.

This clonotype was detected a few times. The CDR3 sequence: CASSRDAGTEAFF. The CDR3 nucleotides are TGTGCCAGCTCAAGGGATGCGGGCACTGAAGCTTTCTTT. The chain is built from TRBV18 and TRBJ1-1; no firm D call. CDR3 length: 13 residues. The V gene's germline CDR1 is KGHSH and CDR2 LQKENI. V was trimmed by 5 bases and J by 4 bases, leaving 11 bases between them. The full variable domain, completed using reference TRBV18 and TRBJ1-1, is NAGVMQNPRHLVRRRGQEARLRCSPMKGHSHVYWYRQLPEEGLKFMVYLQKENIIDESGMPKERFSAEFPKEGPSILRIQQVVRGDSAAYFCASSRDAGTEAFFGQGTRLTVV.

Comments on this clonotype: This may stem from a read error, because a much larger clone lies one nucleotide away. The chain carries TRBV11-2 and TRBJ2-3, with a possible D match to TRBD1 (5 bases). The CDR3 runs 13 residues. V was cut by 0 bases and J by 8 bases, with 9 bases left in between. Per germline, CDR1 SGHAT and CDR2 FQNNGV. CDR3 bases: TGTGCCAGCAGCTTAGATAGGGGAAGTACGCAGTATTTT. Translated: CASSLDRGSTQYF.

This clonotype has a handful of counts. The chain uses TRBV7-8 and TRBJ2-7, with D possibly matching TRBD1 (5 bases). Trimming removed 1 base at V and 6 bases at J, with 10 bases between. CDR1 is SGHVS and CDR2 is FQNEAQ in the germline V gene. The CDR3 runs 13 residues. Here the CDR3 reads CASSLVEDIEQYF. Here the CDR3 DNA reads TGTGCCAGCAGCTTAGTAGAGGACATCGAGCAGTACTTC. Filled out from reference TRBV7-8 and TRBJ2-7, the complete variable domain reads GAGVSQSPRYKVAKRGQDVALRCDPISGHVSLFWYQQALGQGPEFLTYFQNEAQLDKSGLPSDRFFAERPEGSVSTLKIQRTQQEDSAVYLCASSLVEDIEQYFGPGTRLTVT.

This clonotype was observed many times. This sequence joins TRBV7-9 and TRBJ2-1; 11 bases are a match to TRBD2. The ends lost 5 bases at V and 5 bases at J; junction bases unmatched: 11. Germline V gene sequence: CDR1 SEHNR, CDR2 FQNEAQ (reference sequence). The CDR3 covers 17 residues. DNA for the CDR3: TGTGCCAGCAGCGCTAGGTTGGGACTAGCGGAACACAATGAGCAGTTCTTC. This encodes CASSARLGLAEHNEQFF. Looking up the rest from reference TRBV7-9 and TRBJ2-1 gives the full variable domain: DTGVSQNPRHKITKRGQNVTFRCDPISEHNRLYWYRQTLGQGPEFLTYFQNEAQLEKSRLLSDRFSAERPKGSFSTLEIQRTEQGDSAMYLCASSARLGLAEHNEQFFGPGTRLTVL.

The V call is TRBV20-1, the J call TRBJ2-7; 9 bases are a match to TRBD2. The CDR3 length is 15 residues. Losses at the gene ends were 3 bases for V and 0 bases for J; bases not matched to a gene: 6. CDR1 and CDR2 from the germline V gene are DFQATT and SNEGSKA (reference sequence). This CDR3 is CSARRGLARSYEQYF. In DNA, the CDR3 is TGCAGTGCTAGGCGTGGACTAGCGCGCTCCTACGAGCAGTACTTC.

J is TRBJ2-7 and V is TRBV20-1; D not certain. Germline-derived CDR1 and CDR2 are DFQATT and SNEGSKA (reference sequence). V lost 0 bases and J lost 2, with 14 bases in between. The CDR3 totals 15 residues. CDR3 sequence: CSARDLTPRAYEQYF. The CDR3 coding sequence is TGCAGTGCTAGAGATCTGACTCCTCGGGCCTACGAGCAGTACTTC.

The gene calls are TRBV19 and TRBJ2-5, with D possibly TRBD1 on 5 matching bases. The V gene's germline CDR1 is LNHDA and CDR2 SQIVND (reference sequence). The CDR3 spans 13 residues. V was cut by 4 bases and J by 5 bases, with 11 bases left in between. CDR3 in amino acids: CASSKDSLETQYF. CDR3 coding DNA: TGTGCCAGTAGTAAAGACAGCTTGGAGACCCAGTACTTC.

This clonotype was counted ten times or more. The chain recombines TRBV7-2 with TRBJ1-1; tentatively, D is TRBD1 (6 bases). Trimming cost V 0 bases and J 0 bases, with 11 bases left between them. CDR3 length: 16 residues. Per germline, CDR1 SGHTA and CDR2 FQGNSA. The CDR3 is CASSLAAGVVNTEAFF. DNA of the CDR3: TGTGCCAGCAGCTTAGCAGCAGGGGTGGTGAACACTGAAGCTTTCTTT.

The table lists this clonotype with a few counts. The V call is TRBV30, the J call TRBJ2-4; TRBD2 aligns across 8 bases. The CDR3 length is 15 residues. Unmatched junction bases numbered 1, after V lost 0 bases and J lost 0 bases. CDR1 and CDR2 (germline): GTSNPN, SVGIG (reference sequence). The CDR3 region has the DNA TGTGCCTGGAGTGTACGGGGGGGAGCCAAAAACATTCAGTACTTC. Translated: CAWSVRGGAKNIQYF.

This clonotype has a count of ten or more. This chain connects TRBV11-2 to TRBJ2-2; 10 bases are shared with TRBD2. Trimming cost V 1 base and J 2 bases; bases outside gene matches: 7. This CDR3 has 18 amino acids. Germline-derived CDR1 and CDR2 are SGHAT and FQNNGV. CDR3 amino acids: CASSLARSGRFNTGELFF. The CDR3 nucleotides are TGTGCCAGCAGCTTAGCCCGTAGCGGGAGGTTTAACACCGGGGAGCTGTTTTTT.

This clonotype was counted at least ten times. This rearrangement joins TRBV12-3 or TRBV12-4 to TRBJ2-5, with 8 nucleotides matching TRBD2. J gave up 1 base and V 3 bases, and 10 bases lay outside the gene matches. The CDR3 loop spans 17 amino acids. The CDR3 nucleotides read TGTGCCAGCAGTTTGGCAGGAAGCGGGAGTGTCCAAGAGACCCAGTACTTC. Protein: CASSLAGSGSVQETQYF.

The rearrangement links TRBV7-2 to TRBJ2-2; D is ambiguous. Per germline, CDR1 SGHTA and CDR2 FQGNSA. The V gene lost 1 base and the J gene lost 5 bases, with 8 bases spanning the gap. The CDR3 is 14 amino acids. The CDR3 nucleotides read TGTGCCAGCAGCTTAGTTCGGCGTACCGGGGAGCTGTTTTTT. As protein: CASSLVRRTGELFF.

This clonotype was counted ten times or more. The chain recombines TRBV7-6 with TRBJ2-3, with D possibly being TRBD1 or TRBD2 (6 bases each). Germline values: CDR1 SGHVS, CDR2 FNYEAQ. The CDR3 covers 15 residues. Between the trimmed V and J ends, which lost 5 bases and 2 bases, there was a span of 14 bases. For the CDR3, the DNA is TGTGCCAGCAGCCGGAACGGGGGCCTCACAGATACGCAGTATTTT. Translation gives CASSRNGGLTDTQYF.

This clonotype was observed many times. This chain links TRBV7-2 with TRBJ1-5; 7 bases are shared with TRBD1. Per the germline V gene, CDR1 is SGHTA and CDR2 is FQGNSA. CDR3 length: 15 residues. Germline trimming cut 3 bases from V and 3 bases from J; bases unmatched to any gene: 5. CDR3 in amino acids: CASSLVTGSNQPQHF. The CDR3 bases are TGTGCCAGCAGCTTGGTGACAGGGTCCAATCAGCCCCAGCATTTT.

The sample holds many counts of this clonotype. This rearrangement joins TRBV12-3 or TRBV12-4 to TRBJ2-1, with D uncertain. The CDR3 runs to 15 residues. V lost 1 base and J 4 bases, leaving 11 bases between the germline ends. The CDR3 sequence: CASSLGDNSYNEQFF. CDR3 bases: TGTGCCAGCAGTTTAGGAGACAACTCGTACAATGAGCAGTTCTTC.

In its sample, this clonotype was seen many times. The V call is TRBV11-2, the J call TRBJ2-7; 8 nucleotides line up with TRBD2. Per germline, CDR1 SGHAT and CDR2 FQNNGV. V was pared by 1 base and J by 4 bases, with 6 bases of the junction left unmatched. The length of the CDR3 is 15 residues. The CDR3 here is CASSLVGLDTYEQYF. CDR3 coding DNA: TGTGCCAGCAGCTTAGTGGGACTAGACACATACGAGCAGTACTTC. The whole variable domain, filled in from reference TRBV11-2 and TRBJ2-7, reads EAGVAQSPRYKIIEKRQSVAFWCNPISGHATLYWYQQILGQGPKLLIQFQNNGVVDDSQLPKDRFSAERLKGVDSTLKIQPAKLEDSAVYLCASSLVGLDTYEQYFGPGTRLTVT.

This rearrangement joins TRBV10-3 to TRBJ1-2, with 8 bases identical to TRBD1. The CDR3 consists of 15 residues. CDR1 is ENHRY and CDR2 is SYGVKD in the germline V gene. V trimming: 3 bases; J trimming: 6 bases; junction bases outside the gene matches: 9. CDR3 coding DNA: TGTGCCATCAGTGATGCCCTGCAGGGGGCAAATGGCTACACCTTC. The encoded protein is CAISDALQGANGYTF.

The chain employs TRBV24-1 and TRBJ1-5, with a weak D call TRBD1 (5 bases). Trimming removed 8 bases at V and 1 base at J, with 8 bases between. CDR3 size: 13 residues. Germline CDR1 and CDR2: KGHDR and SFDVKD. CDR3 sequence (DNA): TGTGCCACCAACCAGGGAAGCAATCAGCCCCAGCATTTT. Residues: CATNQGSNQPQHF.

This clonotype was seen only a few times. CDR3 amino acids: CSARRQGAYEQYF. The CDR3 DNA reads as TGCAGTGCTAGGAGACAGGGAGCCTACGAGCAGTACTTC. The chain carries TRBV20-1 and TRBJ2-7; TRBD1 matches at 7 bases. CDR1 and CDR2 (germline): DFQATT, SNEGSKA (reference sequence). After removal of 3 bases from V and 2 bases from J, the junction contained 4 bases not matched to a gene. This CDR3 spans 13 amino acids.